The 10 T cell receptor beta chains below all came from one sample that was sequenced in a study of blood T cell repertoires in COVID-19. Clones were read by immunoSEQ multiplex PCR, and TCRdb kept only the in-frame ones, dropping some. Of 350,000 to 400,000 clones listed, around 89% were seen once; the top ten hold under 4%. Specimen: peripheral blood. The receptors originated from a woman in her 30s with COVID-19, enrolled during active disease.

The rearrangement uses TRBV7-2 and TRBJ2-5; D is ambiguous. Germline loops: CDR1 SGHTA, CDR2 FQGNSA. This CDR3 contains 12 residues. The V end was cut by 4 bases, the J end by 0 bases, with 3 bases between. The chain's CDR3 is CASSSNQETQYF. The CDR3 coding sequence is TGTGCCAGCAGCTCAAACCAAGAGACCCAGTACTTC.

The rearrangement links TRBV5-1 to TRBJ2-5; D may be TRBD1 (6 bases). This CDR3 comprises 14 residues. Germline CDR1 and CDR2: SGHRS and YFSETQ. The germline V and J ends were trimmed by 2 bases and 1 base, with 9 bases remaining between them. This CDR3 reads CASSFRQAQETQYF. The CDR3 DNA is TGCGCCAGCAGCTTTCGACAGGCCCAAGAGACCCAGTACTTC. Using reference TRBV5-1 and TRBJ2-5 for the parts outside the CDR3, the full variable domain is KAGVTQTPRYLIKTRGQQVTLSCSPISGHRSVSWYQQTPGQGLQFLFEYFSETQRNKGNFPGRFSGRQFSNSRSEMNVSTLELGDSALYLCASSFRQAQETQYFGPGTRLLVL.

This clone has only one observation. The chain combines TRBV6-2 or TRBV6-3 with TRBJ1-4; D gene uncertain. V dropped 5 bases and J dropped 5 bases, with 15 bases sitting between them. Germline V gives CDR1 MNHEY, CDR2 SVGEGT. CDR3 size: 15 residues. The CDR3 sequence is CASSGQPYGNEKLFF. Written as DNA, the CDR3 is TGTGCCAGCAGTGGCCAGCCATACGGGAATGAAAAACTGTTTTTT.

The chain joins TRBV24-1 to TRBJ2-7; 7 nucleotides line up with TRBD1. The CDR3 contains 15 residues. Trimming took 12 bases from V and 4 from J; bases not matched to a gene: 17. CDR1 is KGHDR, CDR2 SFDVKD, per germline. CDR3 bases: TGTGCCCCCTTGTTGGGGGTGACAGGGAAATACGAGCAGTACGTC. It yields the protein CAPLLGVTGKYEQYV.

Here the CDR3 reads CASSYGASGRAAETQYF. In nucleotides, the CDR3 is TGTGCCAGCAGTTACGGAGCTAGCGGGAGAGCTGCCGAGACCCAGTACTTC. The genes are TRBV6-2 or TRBV6-3 and TRBJ2-5, with 10 bases aligning to TRBD2. The length of the CDR3 is 17 residues. Germline V gives CDR1 MNHEY, CDR2 SVGEGT. The junction had 11 bases not matched to a gene; V was cut back by 2 bases and J by 5 bases.

This chain joins TRBV14 and TRBJ2-1, with 11 positions matching TRBD1. In germline, CDR1 is SGHDN, CDR2 FVKESK. The CDR3 loop spans 13 amino acids. The V and J ends lost 4 bases and 10 bases, in that order; junction bases with no gene match: 3. The CDR3 DNA follows: TGTGCCAGCAGCCTCGGGACAGGGGGAGAGCAGTTCTTC. This encodes CASSLGTGGEQFF.

This clone was seen just once. The CDR3 protein is CASGVADTGELFF. In nucleotides, the CDR3 is TGTGCCAGCGGGGTAGCGGACACCGGGGAGCTGTTTTTT. The chain carries TRBV9 and TRBJ2-2, with D perhaps TRBD2 (6 bases). The V end lost 7 bases, the J end lost 3 bases, and 10 bases lay between the germline ends. The length of the CDR3 is 13 residues. Per germline, CDR1 SGDLS and CDR2 YYNGEE.

This rearrangement joins TRBV6-5 to TRBJ1-1; a possible D gene is TRBD1 (5 bases). Germline-derived CDR1 and CDR2 are MNHEY and SVGAGI. The CDR3 totals 15 residues. V was shortened by 5 bases and J by 1 base, with 14 bases between the two germline ends. CDR3 protein: CASSRLFQGNTEAFF. CDR3 DNA: TGTGCCAGCAGTCGCCTGTTTCAGGGGAACACTGAAGCTTTCTTT.

This chain connects TRBV28 to TRBJ2-7; 7 bases fit TRBD1. CDR1 and CDR2 (germline): MDHEN, SYDVKM. There are 13 residues in the CDR3. With V trimmed by 6 bases and J by 0 bases, 2 bases remained unmatched. CDR3 sequence reads: CASSRGSSYEQYV. In nucleotides, the CDR3 is TGTGCCAGCAGCAGGGGGAGCTCCTACGAGCAGTACGTC.

This chain connects TRBV4-1 to TRBJ1-5, with TRBD1 matching over 7 bases. The CDR3 loop spans 17 amino acids. V shed 0 bases, J shed 0 bases, and the junction held 5 bases outside the gene matches. The germline V gene has CDR1 MGHRA and CDR2 YSYEKL. CDR3 DNA: TGCGCCAGCAGCCAAGATGCCGGGACAGTTAGCAATCAGCCCCAGCATTTT. Protein sequence: CASSQDAGTVSNQPQHF.